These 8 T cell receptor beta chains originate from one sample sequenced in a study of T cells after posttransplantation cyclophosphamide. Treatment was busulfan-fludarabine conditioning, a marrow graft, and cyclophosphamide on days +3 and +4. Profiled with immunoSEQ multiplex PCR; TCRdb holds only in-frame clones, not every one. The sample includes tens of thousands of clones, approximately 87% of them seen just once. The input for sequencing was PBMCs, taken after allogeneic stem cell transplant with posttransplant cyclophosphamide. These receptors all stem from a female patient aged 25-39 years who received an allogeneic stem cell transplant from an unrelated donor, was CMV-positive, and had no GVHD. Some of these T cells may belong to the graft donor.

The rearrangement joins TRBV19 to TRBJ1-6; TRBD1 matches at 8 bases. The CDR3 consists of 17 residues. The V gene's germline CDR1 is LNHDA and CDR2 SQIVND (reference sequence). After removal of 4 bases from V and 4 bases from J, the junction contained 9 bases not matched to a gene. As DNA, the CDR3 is TGTGCCAGTAGTACCCCGTGGACAGGGAATTATAATTCACCCCTCCACTTT. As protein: CASSTPWTGNYNSPLHF.

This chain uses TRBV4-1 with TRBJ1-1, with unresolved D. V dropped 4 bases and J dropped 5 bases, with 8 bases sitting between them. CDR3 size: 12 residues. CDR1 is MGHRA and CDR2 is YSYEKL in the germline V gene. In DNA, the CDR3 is TGCGCCAGCAGCCCCAGGAGGACTGAAGCTTTCTTT. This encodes CASSPRRTEAFF.

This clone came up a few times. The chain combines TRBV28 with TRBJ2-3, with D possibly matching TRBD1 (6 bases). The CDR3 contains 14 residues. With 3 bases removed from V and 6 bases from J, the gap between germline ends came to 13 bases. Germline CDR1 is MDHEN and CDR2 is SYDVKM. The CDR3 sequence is CASSFLQGSDTQYF. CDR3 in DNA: TGTGCCAGCAGTTTCTTACAGGGTAGTGATACGCAGTATTTT. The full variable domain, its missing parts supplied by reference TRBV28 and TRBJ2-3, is DVKVTQSSRYLVKRTGEKVFLECVQDMDHENMFWYRQDPGLGLRLIYFSYDVKMKEKGDIPEGYSVSREKKERFSLILESASTNQTSMYLCASSFLQGSDTQYFGPGTRLTVL.

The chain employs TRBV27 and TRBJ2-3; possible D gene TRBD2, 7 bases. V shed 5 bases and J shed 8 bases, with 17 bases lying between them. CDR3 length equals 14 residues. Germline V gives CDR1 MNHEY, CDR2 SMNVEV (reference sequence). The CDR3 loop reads CASSPSGGPTTQYF. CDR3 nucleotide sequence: TGTGCCAGCAGTCCTTCGGGGGGCCCAACTACGCAGTATTTT.

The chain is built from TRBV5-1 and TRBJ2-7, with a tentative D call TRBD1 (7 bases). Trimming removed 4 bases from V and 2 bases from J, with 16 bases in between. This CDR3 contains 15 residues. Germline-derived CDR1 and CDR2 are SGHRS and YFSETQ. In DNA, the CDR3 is TGCGCCAGCAGCGGCCTCCAGGGGGGACCCTACGAGCAGTACTTC. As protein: CASSGLQGGPYEQYF.

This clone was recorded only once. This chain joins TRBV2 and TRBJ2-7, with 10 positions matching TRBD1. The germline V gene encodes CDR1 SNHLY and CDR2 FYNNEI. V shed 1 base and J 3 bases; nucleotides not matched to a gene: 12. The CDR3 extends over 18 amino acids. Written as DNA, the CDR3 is TGTGCCAGCAGTGAAGTCTTTATGAGACAGGGGGCGATCTACGAGCAGTACTTC. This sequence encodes CASSEVFMRQGAIYEQYF.

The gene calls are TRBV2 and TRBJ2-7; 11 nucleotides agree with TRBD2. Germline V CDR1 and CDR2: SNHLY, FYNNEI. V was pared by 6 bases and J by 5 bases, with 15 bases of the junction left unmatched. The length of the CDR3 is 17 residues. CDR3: CASRRASGGTKVHEQYF. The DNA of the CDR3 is TGTGCCAGCAGGAGGGCTAGCGGGGGGACTAAGGTCCACGAGCAGTACTTC.

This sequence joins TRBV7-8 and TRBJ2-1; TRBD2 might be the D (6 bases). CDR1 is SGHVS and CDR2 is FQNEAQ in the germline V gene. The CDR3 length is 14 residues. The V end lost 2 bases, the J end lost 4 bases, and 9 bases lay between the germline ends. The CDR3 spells CASSLWGEYNEQFF. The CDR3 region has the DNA TGTGCCAGCAGCTTATGGGGGGAGTACAATGAGCAGTTCTTC.